Below, 14 T cell receptor beta chains from the same sample are listed, as sequenced in a study of blood T cell repertoires in COVID-19. TCRdb's table, derived via immunoSEQ multiplex PCR, lists solely in-frame clones and lacks some. The repertoire has 150,000 or so clones, about 90% of them found once; the top ten carry approximately 0.59%. The sample consisted of peripheral blood. These receptors all come from a man aged 45-65 years with acute or convalescent COVID-19.

DNA for the CDR3: TGTGCCAGCTCACCAGTGGCAGGGATGATCGGCTCTGGGGCCAACGTCCTGACTTTC. As protein: CASSPVAGMIGSGANVLTF. The chain uses TRBV18 and TRBJ2-6; perhaps TRBD1 as D (5 bases). Germline assignment: CDR1 KGHSH and CDR2 LQKENI. The ends were cut back, 2 bases at V and 0 bases at J, with 17 bases in the middle. There are 19 residues in the CDR3.

V and J are TRBV27 and TRBJ2-5; D is perhaps TRBD1 (6 bases). Trimming pared 8 bases from V and 0 bases from J, leaving 19 bases between. CDR3 length: 16 amino acids. In germline, CDR1 is MNHEY, CDR2 SMNVEV (reference sequence). CDR3 in DNA: TGTGCCAGCGGAAACACCCGGACAGAGTACCAAGAGACCCAGTACTTC. It yields the protein CASGNTRTEYQETQYF.

The chain uses TRBV10-1 and TRBJ2-2; no clear D. This CDR3 has 14 amino acids. Germline V lookup: CDR1 WNHNN, CDR2 SYGVQD (reference sequence). With 4 bases removed from V and 1 base from J, the gap between germline ends came to 7 bases. The CDR3 DNA is TGCGCCAGCAGTGGTCGCGGGAACACCGGGGAGCTGTTTTTT. Amino acid sequence: CASSGRGNTGELFF.

The genes are TRBV7-8 and TRBJ1-5; possible D gene TRBD1, 6 bases. Germline V lookup: CDR1 SGHVS, CDR2 FQNEAQ. This CDR3 contains 15 residues. V was clipped by 5 bases and J by 7 bases, with 18 bases between them. The CDR3 bases are TGTGCCAGCAGCCGGGACATAAGGACATTGCAGCCCCAGCATTTT. It specifies CASSRDIRTLQPQHF.

This sequence joins TRBV5-1 and TRBJ2-7, with D maybe TRBD1 (5 bases). TRBJ2-1 explains the end of the DNA better; the J call may be wrong. Germline V gene lookup returns CDR1 SGHRS and CDR2 YFSETQ. The CDR3 has 12 residues. The CDR3 DNA follows: TGCGCCAGCAGATTTCAAGGGGATGAGCAGTTCTTC. Translated, it gives CASRFQGDEQFF.

This clone was seen only once. The chain links TRBV7-3 to TRBJ2-3; 8 nucleotides align to TRBD2. This CDR3 is 15 amino acids long. Germline assignment: CDR1 SGHTA and CDR2 FQGTGA. The V and J ends lost 0 bases and 7 bases, in that order; junction bases with no gene match: 6. CDR3 amino acids: CASSLTSGDGYTQYF. The CDR3 DNA reads TGTGCCAGCAGCTTAACTAGCGGGGATGGGTATACGCAGTATTTT.

The CDR3 reads CASSRILTDTEAFF. DNA for the CDR3: TGTGCCAGCAGCCGAATACTCACTGACACTGAAGCTTTCTTT. The rearrangement joins TRBV14 to TRBJ1-1, with D unresolved. The CDR3 is 14 residues long. In germline, CDR1 is SGHDN, CDR2 FVKESK. The V and J ends lost 4 bases and 3 bases respectively, with 12 bases between them.

This chain links TRBV11-2 with TRBJ1-3, with D possibly being TRBD1 (5 bases). This CDR3 comprises 15 residues. Germline V gene lookup returns CDR1 SGHAT and CDR2 FQNNGV. Trimming stripped 6 bases from V and 0 bases from J, with 12 bases between. This CDR3 is CASSDTGSSGNTIYF. The CDR3 DNA is TGTGCCAGCAGTGATACAGGATCCTCTGGAAACACCATATATTTT.

This sequence joins TRBV7-9 and TRBJ2-5; 7 bases line up with TRBD2. Germline trimming cut 5 bases from V and 5 bases from J; bases unmatched to any gene: 11. Germline CDR1 reads SEHNR; CDR2 reads FQNEAQ (reference sequence). The CDR3 length is 15 residues. The CDR3 loop reads CASSPRTRGEETQYF. The CDR3 nucleotides read TGTGCCAGCAGCCCACGGACTAGAGGGGAGGAGACCCAGTACTTC.

The rearrangement links TRBV4-1 to TRBJ2-7; weak D call: TRBD1 (5 bases). V was cut by 4 bases and J by 4 bases, with 14 bases left in between. Germline V lookup: CDR1 MGHRA, CDR2 YSYEKL. The CDR3 is made up of 14 amino acids. This CDR3 is CASSPSTAWYEQYF. The CDR3 bases are TGCGCCAGCAGCCCTTCGACAGCCTGGTACGAGCAGTACTTC.

The rearrangement joins TRBV21-1 to TRBJ2-1; whether TRBD2, the table's D call, matches the DNA was not checked. TRBV21-1 is reported as a pseudogene. The CDR3 consists of 15 residues. CDR3 bases: TGTGCCAGCAGCAAAGTTAGTAGCGTGAACAATGAGCAGTTCTTC. Its translation is CASSKVSSVNNEQFF.

This clone was counted a single time. This chain connects TRBV19 to TRBJ1-5; D uncertain. The CDR3 has 16 residues. The germline V gene encodes CDR1 LNHDA and CDR2 SQIVND (reference sequence). V was trimmed by 0 bases and J by 7 bases, leaving 16 bases between them. This CDR3 is CASSIDGEGLRQPQHF. The CDR3, as DNA: TGTGCCAGTAGTATAGATGGTGAGGGTCTGAGGCAGCCCCAGCATTTT. Full variable domain (remainder filled in from reference TRBV19 and TRBJ1-5): DGGITQSPKYLFRKEGQNVTLSCEQNLNHDAMYWYRQDPGQGLRLIYYSQIVNDFQKGDIAEGYSVSREKKESFPLTVTSAQKNPTAFYLCASSIDGEGLRQPQHFGDGTRLSIL.

The CDR3 sequence is CASSPLQRGYNEQFF. The CDR3 DNA is TGTGCCAGCAGTCCCCTCCAGCGGGGGTACAATGAGCAGTTCTTC. V usage is TRBV27 and J usage is TRBJ2-1; 8 nucleotides align to TRBD2. Germline assignment: CDR1 MNHEY and CDR2 SMNVEV (reference sequence). V dropped 5 bases and J dropped 4; count of bases not matched to a gene: 7. CDR3 size: 15 residues.

The chain recombines TRBV28 with TRBJ1-4; no firm D call. This CDR3 is 12 amino acids long. Germline CDR1 MDHEN, CDR2 SYDVKM. V was trimmed by 6 bases and J by 8 bases, leaving 10 bases between them. The CDR3 DNA sequence: TGTGCCAGCAGACTATATGGGGAAAAACTGTTTTTT. Amino acid sequence: CASRLYGEKLFF.